A selection of T cell receptor beta chains follows, all from one sample in a study of T-cell reconstitution after alpha-beta-depleted transplantation in children. TCRdb re-analysed the PCR reads in MiXCR, keeping a single row per CDR3 protein. Counted here are roughly 300,000 distinct CDR3 sequences, over 8% occurring once; the ten biggest clones make up about 9.5%. Material: PBMCs from the stem cell graft donor, obtained from the stem cell graft. These receptors all stem from a human donor who donated a stem cell graft to a child with SCID. Both conserved end residues are part of each CDR3. Each record gives: V gene, J gene, CDR3 protein.

>TRBV5-1|TRBJ2-2
CASSSSLGNTGELFF
>TRBV4-1|TRBJ1-6
CASSQARQGYNSPLHF
>TRBV7-9|TRBJ2-7
CASSLLQGLSYEQYF
>TRBV5-6|TRBJ2-1
CASSQAWQGAYNEQFF
>TRBV7-9|TRBJ1-1
CASSEQGALGTEAFF
>TRBV4-1|TRBJ2-2
CASSRKDWTGELFF
>TRBV29-1|TRBJ2-2
CSAPGPSGATGELFF
>TRBV27|TRBJ1-2
CASSSGVFRGYTF
>TRBV12-3/TRBV12-4|TRBJ2-7
CASSSPGRRKYEQYF
>TRBV27|TRBJ2-7
CASEFGEQYF
>TRBV7-8|TRBJ2-3
CASSFEADTQYF
>TRBV7-9|TRBJ2-7
CASDQGGAIGEQYF
>TRBV28|TRBJ2-1
CASSLGTSGGVINEQFF
>TRBV4-1|TRBJ2-5
CASSHGDFLQETQYF
>TRBV2|TRBJ2-1
CASSLPSTLTGGAMLDEQFF
>TRBV9|TRBJ2-1
CASSLRTTYNEQFF
>TRBV5-1|TRBJ1-4
CASRPGQGSSNEKLFF
>TRBV20-1|TRBJ2-2
CSARDDGIRGTNTGELFF
>TRBV12-3/TRBV12-4|TRBJ2-3
CASSLADRAGTDTQYF
>TRBV12-3/TRBV12-4|TRBJ2-2
CASSLSEAGELFF
>TRBV10-3|TRBJ2-3
CAISSGLDTQYF
>TRBV7-8|TRBJ2-7
CASSEQGYEQYF
>TRBV6-5|TRBJ1-2
CASSYGGYYGYTF
>TRBV3-1|TRBJ1-1
CASSRDRVTEAFF
>TRBV12-3/TRBV12-4|TRBJ1-4
CASSLFQQGPEKLFF
>TRBV18|TRBJ1-4
CASSPGSTNEKLFF
>TRBV27|TRBJ2-1
CASSFWGGNNNEQFF
>TRBV7-9|TRBJ1-5
CASSAGNSNQPQHF
>TRBV7-3|TRBJ2-2
CASSTGLAGPGELFF
>TRBV25-1|TRBJ2-2
CASSEYFDTGELFF
>TRBV9|TRBJ2-1
CASSVGDSSYNEQFF
>TRBV7-9|TRBJ2-5
CASSSIRDGQETQYF
>TRBV4-1|TRBJ1-2
CASSSTGLGYTF
>TRBV9|TRBJ2-2
CASSFPGGRIGTGELFF
>TRBV7-3|TRBJ2-7
CASSDDNYEQYF
>TRBV6-5|TRBJ2-2
CASSYSSRVVTGELFF
>TRBV12-3/TRBV12-4|TRBJ1-1
CASSWTGGGEAFF
>TRBV5-1|TRBJ2-2
CASSLLKATGELFF
>TRBV7-9|TRBJ1-4
CASSLFTGQLREKLFF
>TRBV5-1|TRBJ2-2
CASSLDVMGITGELFF
>TRBV2|TRBJ2-3
CATLFRGASTDTQYF
>TRBV3-1|TRBJ2-3
CASSQDRLAGGGDTQYF
>TRBV7-9|TRBJ1-2
CASPGLDNNYGYTF